The text below deals with one T cell receptor (beta chain). V lost 7 bases, J lost 0 bases, and 9 bases lay in between. The CDR3 extends over 13 amino acids. Germline CDR1 reads LNHDA; CDR2 reads SQIVND (reference sequence). These data originate in a study of blood T cell repertoires in COVID-19. Overall study: Both acute and convalescent COVID-19 samples were obtained from the United States, Italy and Spain.

Participant reports of clinical history set cohort assignment. Recovery meant two consecutive negative NP/OP PCR tests, professional clearance, or resolved symptoms. In the authors' workflow: Estimates of nucleated cell counts were drawn from the amplification of reference gene primers. Generated by immunoSEQ multiplex PCR, the TCRdb table keeps only in-frame clones and is missing some. V and J calls and clone size come straight from that table; D and trimming were deduced from the DNA. The repertoire consists of approximately 200,000 clones, with 80% to 90% occurring once and the leading ten covering less than 1.5%.

The chain is built from TRBV19 and TRBJ1-1, with D unclear. The sequencing input was PBMCs or T cells enriched from blood (not recorded which). This sequence was found in a young man who had recovered from COVID-19. The CDR3 loop reads CASNSQMNTEAFF. The DNA of the CDR3 is TGTGCCAGTAACTCACAGATGAACACTGAAGCTTTCTTT.